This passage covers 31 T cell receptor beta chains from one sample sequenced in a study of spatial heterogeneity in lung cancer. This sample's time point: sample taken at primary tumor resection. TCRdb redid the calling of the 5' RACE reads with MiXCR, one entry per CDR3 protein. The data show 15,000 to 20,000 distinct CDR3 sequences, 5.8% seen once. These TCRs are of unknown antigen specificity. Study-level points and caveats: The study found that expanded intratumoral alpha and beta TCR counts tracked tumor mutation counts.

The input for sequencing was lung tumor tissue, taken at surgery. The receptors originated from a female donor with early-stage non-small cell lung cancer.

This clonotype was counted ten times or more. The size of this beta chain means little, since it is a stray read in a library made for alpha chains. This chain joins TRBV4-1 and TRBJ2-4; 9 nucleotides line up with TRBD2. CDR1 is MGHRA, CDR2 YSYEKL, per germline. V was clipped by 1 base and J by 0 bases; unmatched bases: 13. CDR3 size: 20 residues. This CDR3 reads CASSQVSLREGPLAKNIQYF. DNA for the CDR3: TGCGCCAGCAGCCAAGTATCCTTGCGGGAGGGCCCCTTAGCCAAAAACATTCAGTACTTC.

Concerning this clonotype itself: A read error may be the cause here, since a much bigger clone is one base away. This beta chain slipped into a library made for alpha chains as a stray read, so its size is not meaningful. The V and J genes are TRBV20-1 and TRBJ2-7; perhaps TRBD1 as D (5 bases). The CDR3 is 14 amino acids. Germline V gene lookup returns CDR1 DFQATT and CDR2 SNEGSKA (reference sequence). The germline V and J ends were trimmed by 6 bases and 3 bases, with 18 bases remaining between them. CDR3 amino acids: CSAANRYGYYEQYF. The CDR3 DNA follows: TGCAGTGCGGCAAACAGGTATGGGTACTACGAGCAGTACTTC.

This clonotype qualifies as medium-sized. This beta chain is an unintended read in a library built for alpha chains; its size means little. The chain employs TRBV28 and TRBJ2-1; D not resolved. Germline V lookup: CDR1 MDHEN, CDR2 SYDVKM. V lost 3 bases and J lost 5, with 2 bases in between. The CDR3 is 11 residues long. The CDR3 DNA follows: TGTGCCAGCAGTTTTAACAATGAGCAGTTCTTC. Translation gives CASSFNNEQFF.

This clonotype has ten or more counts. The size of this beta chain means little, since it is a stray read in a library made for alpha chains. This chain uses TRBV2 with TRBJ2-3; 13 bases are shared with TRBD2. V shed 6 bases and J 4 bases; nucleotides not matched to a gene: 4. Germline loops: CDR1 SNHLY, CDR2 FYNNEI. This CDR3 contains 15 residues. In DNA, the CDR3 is TGTGCCAGCAGCCGGACTAGCGGGAGCCCAGATACGCAGTATTTT. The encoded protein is CASSRTSGSPDTQYF. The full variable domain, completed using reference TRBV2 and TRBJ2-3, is EPEVTQTPSHQVTQMGQEVILRCVPISNHLYFYWYRQILGQKVEFLVSFYNNEISEKSEIFDDQFSVERPDGSNFTLKIRSTKLEDSAMYFCASSRTSGSPDTQYFGPGTRLTVL.

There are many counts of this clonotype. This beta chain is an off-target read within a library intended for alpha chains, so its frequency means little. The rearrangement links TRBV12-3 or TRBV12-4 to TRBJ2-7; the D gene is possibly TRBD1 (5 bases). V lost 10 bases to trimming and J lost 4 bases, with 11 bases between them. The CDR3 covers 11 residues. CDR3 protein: CAIRVGYEQYF. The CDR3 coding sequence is TGTGCCATCAGGGTGGGGTACGAGCAGTACTTC.

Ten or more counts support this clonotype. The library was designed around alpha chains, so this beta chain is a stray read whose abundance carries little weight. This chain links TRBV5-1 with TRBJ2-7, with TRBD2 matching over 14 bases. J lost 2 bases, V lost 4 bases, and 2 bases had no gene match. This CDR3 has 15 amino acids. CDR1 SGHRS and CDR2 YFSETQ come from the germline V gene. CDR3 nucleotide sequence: TGCGCCAGCAGCGAGGGACTAGCGGGAGCCTACGAGCAGTACTTC. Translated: CASSEGLAGAYEQYF.

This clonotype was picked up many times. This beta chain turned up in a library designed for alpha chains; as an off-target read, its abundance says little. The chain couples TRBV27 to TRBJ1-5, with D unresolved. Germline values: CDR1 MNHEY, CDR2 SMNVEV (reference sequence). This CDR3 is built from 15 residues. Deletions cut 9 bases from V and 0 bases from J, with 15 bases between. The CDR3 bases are TGTGCCAGTAAACTAGGGCGAGATAGCAATCAGCCCCAGCATTTT. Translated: CASKLGRDSNQPQHF.

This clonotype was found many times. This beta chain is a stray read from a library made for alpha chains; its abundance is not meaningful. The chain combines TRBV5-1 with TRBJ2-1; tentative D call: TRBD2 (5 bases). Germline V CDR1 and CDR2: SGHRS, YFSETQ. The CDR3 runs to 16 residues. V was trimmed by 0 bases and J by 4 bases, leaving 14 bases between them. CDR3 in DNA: TGCGCCAGCAGCTTGGTAATGGGAGAAGGTTACAATGAGCAGTTCTTC. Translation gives CASSLVMGEGYNEQFF.

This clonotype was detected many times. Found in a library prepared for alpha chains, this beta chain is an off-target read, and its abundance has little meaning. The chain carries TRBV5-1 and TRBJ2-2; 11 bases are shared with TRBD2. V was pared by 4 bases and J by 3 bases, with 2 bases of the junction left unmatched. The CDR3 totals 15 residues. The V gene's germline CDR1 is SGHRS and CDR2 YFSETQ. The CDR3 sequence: CASSPGLADTGELFF. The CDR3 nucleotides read TGCGCCAGCAGCCCGGGACTAGCGGACACCGGGGAGCTGTTTTTT.

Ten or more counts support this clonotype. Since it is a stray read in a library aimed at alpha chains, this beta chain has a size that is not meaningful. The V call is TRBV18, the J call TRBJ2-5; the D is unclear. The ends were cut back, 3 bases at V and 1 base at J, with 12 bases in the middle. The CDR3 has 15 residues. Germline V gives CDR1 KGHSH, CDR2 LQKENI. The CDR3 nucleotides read TGTGCCAGCTCACCCAGATCCCTCCCCCAAGAGACCCAGTACTTC. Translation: CASSPRSLPQETQYF.

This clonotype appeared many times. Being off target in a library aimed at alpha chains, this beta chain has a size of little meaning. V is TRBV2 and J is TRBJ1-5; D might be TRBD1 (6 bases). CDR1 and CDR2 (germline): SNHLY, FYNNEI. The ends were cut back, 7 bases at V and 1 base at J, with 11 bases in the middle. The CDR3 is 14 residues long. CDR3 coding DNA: TGTGCCAGCAACACGGACAGAAGCAATCAGCCCCAGCATTTT. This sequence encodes CASNTDRSNQPQHF. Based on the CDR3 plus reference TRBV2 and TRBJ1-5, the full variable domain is EPEVTQTPSHQVTQMGQEVILRCVPISNHLYFYWYRQILGQKVEFLVSFYNNEISEKSEIFDDQFSVERPDGSNFTLKIRSTKLEDSAMYFCASNTDRSNQPQHFGDGTRLSIL.

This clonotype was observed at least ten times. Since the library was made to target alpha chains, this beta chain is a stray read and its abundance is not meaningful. The CDR3 protein is CASSESYVGHFNEQFF. The DNA of the CDR3 is TGCGCCAGCAGTGAGTCCTATGTAGGGCACTTCAATGAGCAGTTCTTC. This chain uses TRBV10-2 with TRBJ2-1; D not resolved. Germline V lookup: CDR1 WSHSY, CDR2 SAAADI. Trimming stripped 0 bases from V and 6 bases from J, with 15 bases between. This CDR3 region has 16 residues.

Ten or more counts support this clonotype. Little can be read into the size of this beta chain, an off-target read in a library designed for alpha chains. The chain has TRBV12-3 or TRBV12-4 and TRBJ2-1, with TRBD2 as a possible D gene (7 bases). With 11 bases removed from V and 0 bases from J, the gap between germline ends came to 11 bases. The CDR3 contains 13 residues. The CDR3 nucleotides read TGTGCCGCGGGGGCGAGCTCCTACAATGAGCAGTTCTTC. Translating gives CAAGASSYNEQFF.

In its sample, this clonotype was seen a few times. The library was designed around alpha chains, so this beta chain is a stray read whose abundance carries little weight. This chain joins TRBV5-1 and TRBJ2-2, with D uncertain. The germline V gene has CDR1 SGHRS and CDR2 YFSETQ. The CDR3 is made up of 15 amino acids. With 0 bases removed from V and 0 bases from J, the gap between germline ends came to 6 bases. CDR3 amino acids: CASSLGNSNTGELFF. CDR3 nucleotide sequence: TGCGCCAGCAGCTTGGGGAATTCGAACACCGGGGAGCTGTTTTTT.

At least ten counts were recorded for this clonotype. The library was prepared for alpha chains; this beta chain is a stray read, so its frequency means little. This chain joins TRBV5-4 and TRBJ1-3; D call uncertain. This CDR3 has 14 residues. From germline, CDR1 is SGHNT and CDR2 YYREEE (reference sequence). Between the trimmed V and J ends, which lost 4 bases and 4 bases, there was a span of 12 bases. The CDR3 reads CASSRDISGNTIYF. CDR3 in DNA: TGTGCCAGCAGCCGAGACATATCGGGAAACACCATATATTTT.

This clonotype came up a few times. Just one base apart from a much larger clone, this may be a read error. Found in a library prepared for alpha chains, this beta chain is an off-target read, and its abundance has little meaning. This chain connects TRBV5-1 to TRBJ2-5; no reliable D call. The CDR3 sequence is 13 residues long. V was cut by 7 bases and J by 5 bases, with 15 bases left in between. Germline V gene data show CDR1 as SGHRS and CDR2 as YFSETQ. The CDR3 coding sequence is TGCGCCAGCGATCAGACTCCAACGGAGACCCAGTACTTC. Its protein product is CASDQTPTETQYF.

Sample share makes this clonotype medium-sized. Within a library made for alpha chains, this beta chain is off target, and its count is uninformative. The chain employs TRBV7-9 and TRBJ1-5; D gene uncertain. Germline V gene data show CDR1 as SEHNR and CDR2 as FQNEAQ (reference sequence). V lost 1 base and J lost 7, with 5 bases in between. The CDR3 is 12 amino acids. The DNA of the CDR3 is TGTGCCAGCAGCTTAGGGCGCCAGCCCCAGCATTTT. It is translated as CASSLGRQPQHF.

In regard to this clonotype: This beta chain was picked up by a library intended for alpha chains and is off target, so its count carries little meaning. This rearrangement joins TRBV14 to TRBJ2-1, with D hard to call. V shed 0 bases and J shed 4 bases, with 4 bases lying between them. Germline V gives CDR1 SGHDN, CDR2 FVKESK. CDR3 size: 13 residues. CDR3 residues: CASSQEAYNEQFF. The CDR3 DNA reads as TGTGCCAGCAGCCAAGAGGCGTACAATGAGCAGTTCTTC.

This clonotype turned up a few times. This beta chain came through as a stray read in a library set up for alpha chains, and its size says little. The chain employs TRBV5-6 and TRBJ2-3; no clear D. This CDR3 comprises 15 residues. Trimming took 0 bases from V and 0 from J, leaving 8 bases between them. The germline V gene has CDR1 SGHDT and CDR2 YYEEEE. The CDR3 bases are TGTGCCAGCAGCTTGGGATCGTCTAGCACAGATACGCAGTATTTT. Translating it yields CASSLGSSSTDTQYF.

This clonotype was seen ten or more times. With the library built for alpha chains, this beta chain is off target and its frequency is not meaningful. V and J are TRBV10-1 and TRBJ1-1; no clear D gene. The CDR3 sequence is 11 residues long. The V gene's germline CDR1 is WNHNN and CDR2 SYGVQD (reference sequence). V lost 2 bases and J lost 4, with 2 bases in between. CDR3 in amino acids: CASSEGTEAFF. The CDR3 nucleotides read TGCGCCAGCAGTGAGGGCACTGAAGCTTTCTTT.

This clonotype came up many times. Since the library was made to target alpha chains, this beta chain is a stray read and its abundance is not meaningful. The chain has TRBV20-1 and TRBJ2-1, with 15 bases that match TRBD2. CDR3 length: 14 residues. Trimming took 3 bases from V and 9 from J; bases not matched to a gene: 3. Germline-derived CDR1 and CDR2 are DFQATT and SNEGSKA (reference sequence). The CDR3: CSARRTSGRVEQFF. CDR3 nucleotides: TGCAGTGCTAGGAGGACTAGCGGGAGGGTTGAGCAGTTCTTC.

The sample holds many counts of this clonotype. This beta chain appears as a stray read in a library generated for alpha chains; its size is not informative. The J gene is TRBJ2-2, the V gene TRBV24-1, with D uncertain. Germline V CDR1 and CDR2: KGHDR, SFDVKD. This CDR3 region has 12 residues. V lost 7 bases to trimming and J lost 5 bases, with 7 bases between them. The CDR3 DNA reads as TGTGCCACCAGCCTAGAGACCGGGGAGCTGTTTTTT. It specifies CATSLETGELFF.

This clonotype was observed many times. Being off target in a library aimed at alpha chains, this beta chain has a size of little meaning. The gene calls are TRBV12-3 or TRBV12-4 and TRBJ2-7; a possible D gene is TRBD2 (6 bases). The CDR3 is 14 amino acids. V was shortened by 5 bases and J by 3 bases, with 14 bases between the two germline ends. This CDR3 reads CASSLGTSIYEQYF. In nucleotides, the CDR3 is TGTGCCAGCAGTCTCGGGACTTCCATCTACGAGCAGTACTTC.

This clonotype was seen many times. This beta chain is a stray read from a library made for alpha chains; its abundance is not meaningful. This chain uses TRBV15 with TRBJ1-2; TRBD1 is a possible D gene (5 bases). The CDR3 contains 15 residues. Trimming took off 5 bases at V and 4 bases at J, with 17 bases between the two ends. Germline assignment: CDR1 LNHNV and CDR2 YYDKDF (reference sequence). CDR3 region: CATSPIKGQGYGYTF. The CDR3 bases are TGTGCCACCAGCCCCATCAAGGGGCAAGGCTATGGCTACACCTTC.

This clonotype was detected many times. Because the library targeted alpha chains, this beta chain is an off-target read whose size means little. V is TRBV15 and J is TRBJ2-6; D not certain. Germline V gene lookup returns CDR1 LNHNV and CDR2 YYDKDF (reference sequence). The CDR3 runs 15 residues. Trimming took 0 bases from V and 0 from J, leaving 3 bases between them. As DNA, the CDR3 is TGTGCCACCAGCAGAGACTACTCTGGGGCCAACGTCCTGACTTTC. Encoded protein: CATSRDYSGANVLTF.

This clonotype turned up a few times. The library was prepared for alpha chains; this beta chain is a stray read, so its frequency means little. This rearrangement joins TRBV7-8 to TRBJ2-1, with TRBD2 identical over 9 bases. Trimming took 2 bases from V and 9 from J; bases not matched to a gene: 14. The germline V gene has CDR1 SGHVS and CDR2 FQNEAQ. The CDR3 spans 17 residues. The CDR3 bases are TGTGCCAGCAGCTTACGACGCCCGGGACTAGCCTCAATTGAGCAGTTCTTC. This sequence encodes CASSLRRPGLASIEQFF. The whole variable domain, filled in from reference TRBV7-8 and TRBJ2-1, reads GAGVSQSPRYKVAKRGQDVALRCDPISGHVSLFWYQQALGQGPEFLTYFQNEAQLDKSGLPSDRFFAERPEGSVSTLKIQRTQQEDSAVYLCASSLRRPGLASIEQFFGPGTRLTVL.

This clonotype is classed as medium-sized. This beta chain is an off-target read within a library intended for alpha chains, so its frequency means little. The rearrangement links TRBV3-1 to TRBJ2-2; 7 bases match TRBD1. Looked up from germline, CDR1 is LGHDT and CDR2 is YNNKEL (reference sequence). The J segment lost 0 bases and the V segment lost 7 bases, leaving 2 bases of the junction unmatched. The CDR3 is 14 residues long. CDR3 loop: CASTGTANTGELFF. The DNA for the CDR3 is TGTGCCAGCACCGGGACAGCGAACACCGGGGAGCTGTTTTTT.

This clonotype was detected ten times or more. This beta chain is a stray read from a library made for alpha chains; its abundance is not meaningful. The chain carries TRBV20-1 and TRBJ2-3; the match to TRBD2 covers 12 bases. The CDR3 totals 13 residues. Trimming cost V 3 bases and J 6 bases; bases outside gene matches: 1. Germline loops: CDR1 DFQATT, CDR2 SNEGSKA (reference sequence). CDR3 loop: CSASGLAGDTQYF. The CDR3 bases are TGCAGTGCTAGCGGACTAGCGGGGGATACGCAGTATTTT.

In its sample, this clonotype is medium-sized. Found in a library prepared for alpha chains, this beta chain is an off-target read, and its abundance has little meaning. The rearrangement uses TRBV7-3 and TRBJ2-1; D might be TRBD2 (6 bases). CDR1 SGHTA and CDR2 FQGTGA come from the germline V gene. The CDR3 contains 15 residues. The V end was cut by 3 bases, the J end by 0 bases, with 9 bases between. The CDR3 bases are TGTGCCAGCAGCTTGGAGACTAGCTCCTACAATGAGCAGTTCTTC. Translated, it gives CASSLETSSYNEQFF.

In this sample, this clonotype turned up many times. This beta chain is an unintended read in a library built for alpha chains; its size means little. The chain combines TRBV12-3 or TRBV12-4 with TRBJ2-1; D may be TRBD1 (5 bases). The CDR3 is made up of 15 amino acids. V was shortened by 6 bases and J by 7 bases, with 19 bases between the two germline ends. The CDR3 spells CASSRPFSQGNEQFF. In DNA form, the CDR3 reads TGTGCCAGCAGCAGACCATTTTCGCAGGGAAATGAGCAGTTCTTC.

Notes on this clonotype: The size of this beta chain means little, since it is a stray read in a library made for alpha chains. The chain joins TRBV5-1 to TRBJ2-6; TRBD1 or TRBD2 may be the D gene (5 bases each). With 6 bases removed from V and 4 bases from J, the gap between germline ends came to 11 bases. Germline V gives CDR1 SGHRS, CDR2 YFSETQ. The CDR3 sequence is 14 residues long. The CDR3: CASNPGDGANVLTF. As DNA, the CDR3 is TGCGCCAGCAACCCCGGGGACGGGGCCAACGTCCTGACTTTC.